This T cell receptor beta chain was recorded in a study of regulatory T cells in long-lasting Graves disease. Arm-PCR of CDR3 regions and iRepertoire HTBI primers were used to build TCR beta libraries. Via MiXCR, TCRdb re-called the multiplex PCR reads, giving one row per CDR3 protein. The sample gives about 470,000 distinct CDR3 sequences, roughly 21% of which show up once; about 7% is in the top ten. Time point denoted: persistent/refractory GD, antithyroid drugs over 5 years with positive TRAb. From RNA extracted from PBMCs, the TCR library was made. Ten or more counts support this clonotype. The V gene lost 8 bases and the J gene lost 0 bases, with 8 bases spanning the gap. This CDR3 comprises 13 residues.

This chain joins TRBV12-3 or TRBV12-4 and TRBJ1-5, with D uncertain. The sequence came from a female donor with Graves disease. Sequenced material: peripheral blood mononuclear cells (PBMCs), taken when the disease was refractory, from a patient treated with antithyroid drugs. For the CDR3, the DNA is TGTGCCAGCGGTGTCGATAGCAATCAGCCCCAGCATTTT. Amino acids: CASGVDSNQPQHF.